A single sample is the source of the 24 T cell receptor beta chains below, sequenced in a study of shared clonotypes between healthy human individuals. Profiling relied on immunoSEQ multiplex PCR, and the TCRdb table lists in-frame clones only, not all of them. The table includes some 1 million clones, around four fifths detected once. The sample taken for sequencing was memory CD4+ T cells sorted from blood. Subset defined: CD45RA-negative fraction. All receptors derive from a man between 18 and 35 years old in good health.

As to this clone: At one of its ends the junction is not consistent with the germline gene, which may arise from a read error. The chain joins TRBV7-7 to TRBJ2-7; D ambiguous. The CDR3 is 13 amino acids. CDR1 is SSHAT, CDR2 FNYEAQ, per germline (reference sequence). The CDR3 protein is CASSRASSYEQYF. The CDR3 DNA follows: TGTGCTAGCAGCCGCGCGAGCTCCTACGAGCAGTACTTC.

J is TRBJ2-7 and V is TRBV10-1, with 9 bases that match TRBD2. Trimming at V came to 4 bases and at J to 1 base, leaving 5 bases not matched to a gene. CDR1 is WNHNN, CDR2 SYGVQD, per germline (reference sequence). This CDR3 is 15 amino acids long. CDR3 sequence reads: CASSGISGGSYEQYF. The CDR3 region has the DNA TGCGCCAGCAGTGGAATCAGCGGGGGGTCCTACGAGCAGTACTTC.

About this clone itself: Given a much more abundant clone one base away, this may be a read error. The sample contains more than one DNA sequence encoding this CDR3. The chain combines TRBV6-5 with TRBJ2-5, with D perhaps TRBD2 (6 bases). Germline loops: CDR1 MNHEY, CDR2 SVGAGI. Trimming took off 6 bases at V and 5 bases at J, with 16 bases between the two ends. The CDR3 covers 14 residues. The DNA of the CDR3 is TGTGCCAGCAGCCGCTCCGGAGGGGCGGAGACCCAGTACTTC. It codes for CASSRSGGAETQYF.

As for this clone: A much larger clone sits a single nucleotide away, making a read error possible. This same CDR3 is encoded by further DNA sequences in the sample. The V and J genes are TRBV6-5 and TRBJ2-3; no clear D gene. The germline V and J ends were trimmed by 5 bases and 0 bases, with 3 bases remaining between them. The CDR3 runs to 12 residues. Germline CDR1 is MNHEY and CDR2 is SVGAGI. The CDR3, as DNA: TGTGCCAGCAGTCCCAGCACAGATACGCAGTATTTT. Translating gives CASSPSTDTQYF.

This chain uses TRBV18 with TRBJ2-2; TRBD2 aligns across 14 bases. V lost 3 bases, J lost 7 bases, and 4 bases stayed unmatched. The CDR3 has 16 amino acids. The germline V gene encodes CDR1 KGHSH and CDR2 LQKENI. CDR3 sequence: CASSPGLAGVGGELFF. As DNA, the CDR3 is TGTGCCAGCTCACCGGGACTAGCGGGGGTCGGCGGGGAGCTGTTTTTT.

This clone was counted only a few times. This rearrangement joins TRBV5-5 to TRBJ1-1; a possible D gene is TRBD1 (5 bases). The CDR3 length is 15 residues. In germline, CDR1 is SGHKS, CDR2 YYEKEE (reference sequence). V lost 3 bases, J lost 1 base, and 13 bases lay in between. CDR3 sequence: CASSSGVARNTEAFF. For the CDR3, the DNA is TGTGCCAGCAGCTCGGGGGTGGCCAGGAACACTGAAGCTTTCTTT.

This sequence joins TRBV4-1 and TRBJ2-2; D uncertain. From germline, CDR1 is MGHRA and CDR2 YSYEKL. Trimming stripped 1 base from V and 6 bases from J, with 9 bases between. The CDR3 extends over 14 amino acids. The CDR3 DNA sequence: TGCGCCAGCAGCCAAGGTCATTTTCCCGGGGAGCTGTTTTTT. Its translation is CASSQGHFPGELFF.

The gene calls are TRBV30 and TRBJ2-3; TRBD1 agrees at 8 bases. There are 15 residues in the CDR3. Germline-derived CDR1 and CDR2 are GTSNPN and SVGIG (reference sequence). V dropped 3 bases and J dropped 3; count of bases not matched to a gene: 8. The CDR3 bases are TGTGCCTGGAGCACCGGGACAGGCAATACAGATACGCAGTATTTT. It encodes CAWSTGTGNTDTQYF.

V usage is TRBV9 and J usage is TRBJ2-7; tentative D call: TRBD2 (5 bases). Germline assignment: CDR1 SGDLS and CDR2 YYNGEE. Trimming left V 4 bases short and J 2 bases short, with 13 bases between. The CDR3 is made up of 14 amino acids. The CDR3 region has the DNA TGTGCCAGCAGCCCTCTGAGCGGACCCTACGAGCAGTACTTC. Its protein is CASSPLSGPYEQYF.

The chain joins TRBV30 to TRBJ2-1; D not certain. Germline lookup yields CDR1 GTSNPN and CDR2 SVGIG (reference sequence). The CDR3 is 12 amino acids. Trimming took off 3 bases at V and 9 bases at J, with 12 bases between the two ends. In nucleotides, the CDR3 is TGTGCCTGGAGAAAATCCGGTAGTGAGCAGTTCTTC. It is translated as CAWRKSGSEQFF. The whole variable domain, filled in from reference TRBV30 and TRBJ2-1, reads SQTIHQWPATLVQPVGSPLSLECTVEGTSNPNLYWYRQAAGRGLQLLFYSVGIGQISSEVPQNLSASRPQDRQFILSSKKLLLSDSGFYLCAWRKSGSEQFFGPGTRLTVL.

The rearrangement links TRBV5-6 to TRBJ2-7; tentatively, D is TRBD1 (6 bases). There are 16 residues in the CDR3. Germline V gene data show CDR1 as SGHDT and CDR2 as YYEEEE. The V gene lost 0 bases and the J gene lost 3 bases, with 16 bases spanning the gap. CDR3 nucleotides: TGTGCCAGCAGCTTGGAGAATGGACAGTTAAACTACGAGCAGTACTTC. Its translation is CASSLENGQLNYEQYF.

In the case of this clone: Additional DNA sequences in this sample encode the identical CDR3. V and J are TRBV11-2 and TRBJ2-7; D is unresolved. The CDR3 is made up of 13 amino acids. Per the germline V gene, CDR1 is SGHAT and CDR2 is FQNNGV. V was shortened by 0 bases and J by 2 bases, with 5 bases between the two germline ends. CDR3 bases: TGTGCCAGCAGCTTAGAGTCAGCCTACGAGCAGTACTTC. As protein: CASSLESAYEQYF. Full variable domain (rest looked up from reference TRBV11-2 and TRBJ2-7): EAGVAQSPRYKIIEKRQSVAFWCNPISGHATLYWYQQILGQGPKLLIQFQNNGVVDDSQLPKDRFSAERLKGVDSTLKIQPAKLEDSAVYLCASSLESAYEQYFGPGTRLTVT.

To note about this clone: Other DNA sequences in the sample encode the same CDR3. This sequence joins TRBV7-9 and TRBJ2-7, with unresolved D. The CDR3 is 14 residues long. Trimming stripped 1 base from V and 0 bases from J, with 7 bases between. Germline CDR1 SEHNR, CDR2 FQNEAQ (reference sequence). The CDR3 coding sequence is TGTGCCAGCAGCTTAGAAGGGTCCTCCTACGAGCAGTACTTC. Translation: CASSLEGSSYEQYF.

V usage is TRBV5-5 and J usage is TRBJ1-3, with D possibly matching TRBD1 (6 bases). This CDR3 is built from 16 residues. The V gene lost 2 bases and the J gene lost 0 bases, with 12 bases spanning the gap. Germline V gene data show CDR1 as SGHKS and CDR2 as YYEKEE (reference sequence). This CDR3 reads CASSLPDRVSGNTIYF. The CDR3 DNA follows: TGTGCCAGCAGCTTACCGGACAGAGTCTCTGGAAACACCATATATTTT.

The chain is built from TRBV7-2 and TRBJ2-3; 10 bases align to TRBD2. CDR3 length: 15 amino acids. Looked up from germline, CDR1 is SGHTA and CDR2 is FQGNSA. The V and J ends lost 5 bases and 5 bases, in that order; junction bases with no gene match: 7. The CDR3 DNA reads TGTGCCAGCAGCATTAGCGGGGGGCGGGTAGATACGCAGTATTTT. It encodes CASSISGGRVDTQYF.

The chain couples TRBV5-1 to TRBJ2-2; 8 positions match TRBD2. There are 17 residues in the CDR3. V shed 1 base, J shed 4 bases, and the junction held 9 bases outside the gene matches. The germline CDR1 and CDR2 sequences are SGHRS and YFSETQ. The CDR3 here is CASSLFIGAGGTGELFF. CDR3 coding DNA: TGCGCCAGCAGCTTGTTTATCGGCGCGGGGGGCACCGGGGAGCTGTTTTTT.

This clone was picked up a small number of times. The chain recombines TRBV7-2 with TRBJ2-2; 9 bases align to TRBD2. CDR1 and CDR2 (germline): SGHTA, FQGNSA. This CDR3 region has 15 residues. After removal of 5 bases from V and 4 bases from J, the junction contained 5 bases not matched to a gene. CDR3 DNA sequence: TGTGCCAGCAGCCCCGGACTAGCGAGCACCGGGGAGCTGTTTTTT. It is translated as CASSPGLASTGELFF.

The rearrangement joins TRBV9 to TRBJ2-2, with no clear D. CDR3 size: 14 residues. V dropped 4 bases and J dropped 4 bases, with 11 bases sitting between them. Germline V gene data show CDR1 as SGDLS and CDR2 as YYNGEE. CDR3 residues: CASSSQHATGELFF. CDR3 in DNA: TGTGCCAGCAGCTCGCAGCACGCCACCGGGGAGCTGTTTTTT. The complete variable domain, with remaining parts taken from reference TRBV9 and TRBJ2-2, reads DSGVTQTPKHLITATGQRVTLRCSPRSGDLSVYWYQQSLDQGLQFLIQYYNGEERAKGNILERFSAQQFPDLHSELNLSSLELGDSALYFCASSSQHATGELFFGEGSRLTVL.

This clone was found many times. The rearrangement joins TRBV28 to TRBJ2-2, with unresolved D. Trimming removed 4 bases from V and 8 bases from J, with 11 bases in between. The length of the CDR3 is 13 residues. Germline loops: CDR1 MDHEN, CDR2 SYDVKM. CDR3 nucleotide sequence: TGTGCCAGCAGTTCCTTCCTTGGGGGGGAGCTGTTTTTT. The encoded protein is CASSSFLGGELFF.

The chain combines TRBV15 with TRBJ1-1; D not resolved. V lost 5 bases to trimming and J lost 4 bases, with 11 bases between them. The CDR3 sequence is 13 residues long. Germline lookup yields CDR1 LNHNV and CDR2 YYDKDF (reference sequence). CDR3 sequence: CATSRIMGTEAFF. Written as DNA, the CDR3 is TGTGCCACCAGCCGAATAATGGGCACTGAAGCTTTCTTT.

This clone showed up just a few times. The chain couples TRBV5-1 to TRBJ2-7; tentatively, D is TRBD2 (6 bases). The CDR3 is 15 residues long. Deletions cut 0 bases from V and 7 bases from J, with 17 bases between. In germline, CDR1 is SGHRS, CDR2 YFSETQ. CDR3 DNA sequence: TGCGCCAGCAGCTTGGTGTTAGCGGACGCGGGGGAGCAGTACTTC. Translation gives CASSLVLADAGEQYF.

J is TRBJ2-7 and V is TRBV5-6, with D hard to call. The CDR3 has 14 amino acids. Germline CDR1 is SGHDT and CDR2 is YYEEEE. V was clipped by 1 base and J by 2 bases, with 10 bases between them. In DNA, the CDR3 is TGTGCCAGCAGCTTGAATATAGGAGCCTACGAGCAGTACTTC. It is translated as CASSLNIGAYEQYF.

The gene calls are TRBV25-1 and TRBJ2-3; D unclear. Germline CDR1 reads MGHDK; CDR2 reads SYGVNS. V was trimmed by 6 bases and J by 9 bases, leaving 7 bases between them. This CDR3 region has 10 residues. The CDR3 region has the DNA TGTGCCAGCAGGGGCCGGACGCAGTATTTT. Amino acid sequence: CASRGRTQYF.

The table lists this clone with a few counts. The chain links TRBV2 to TRBJ2-4; TRBD1 agrees at 8 bases. The CDR3 is made up of 14 amino acids. Germline CDR1 is SNHLY and CDR2 is FYNNEI. Trimming cost V 8 bases and J 6 bases; bases outside gene matches: 9. The CDR3 sequence is CASQTGVVINIQYF. CDR3 DNA sequence: TGTGCCAGCCAGACAGGGGTTGTAATAAACATTCAGTACTTC.